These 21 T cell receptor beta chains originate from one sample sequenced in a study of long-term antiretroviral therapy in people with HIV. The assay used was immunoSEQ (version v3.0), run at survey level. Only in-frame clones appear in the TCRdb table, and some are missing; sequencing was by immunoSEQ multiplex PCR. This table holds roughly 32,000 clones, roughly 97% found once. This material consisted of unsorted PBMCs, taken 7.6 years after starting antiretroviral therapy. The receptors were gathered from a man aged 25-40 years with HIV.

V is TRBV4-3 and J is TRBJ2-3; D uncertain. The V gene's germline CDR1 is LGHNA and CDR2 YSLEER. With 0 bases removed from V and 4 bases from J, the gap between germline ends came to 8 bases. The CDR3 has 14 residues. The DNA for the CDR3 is TGCGCCAGCAGCCAAGATGGGTTCCCAGATACGCAGTATTTT. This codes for CASSQDGFPDTQYF.

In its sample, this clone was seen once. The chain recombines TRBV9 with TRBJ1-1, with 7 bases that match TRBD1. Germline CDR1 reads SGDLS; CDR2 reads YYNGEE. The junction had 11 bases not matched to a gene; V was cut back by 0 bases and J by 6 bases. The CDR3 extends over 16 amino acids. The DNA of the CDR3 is TGTGCCAGCAGCGTAGCAGGGGGGGGCGTTGTTTCTGAAGCTTTCTTT. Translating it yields CASSVAGGGVVSEAFF.

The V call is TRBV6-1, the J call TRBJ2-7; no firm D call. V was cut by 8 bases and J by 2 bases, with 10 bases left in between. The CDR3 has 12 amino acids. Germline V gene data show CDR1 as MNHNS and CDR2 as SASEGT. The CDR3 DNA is TGTGCCAGCCTCCAGGTTCCCTACGAGCAGTACTTC. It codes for CASLQVPYEQYF.

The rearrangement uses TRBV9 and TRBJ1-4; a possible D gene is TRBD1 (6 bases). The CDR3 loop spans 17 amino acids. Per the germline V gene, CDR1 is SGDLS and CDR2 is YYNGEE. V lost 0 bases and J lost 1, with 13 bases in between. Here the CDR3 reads CASSVGLGGGTNEKLFF. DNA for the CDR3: TGTGCCAGCAGCGTAGGACTGGGAGGGGGAACTAATGAAAAACTGTTTTTT.

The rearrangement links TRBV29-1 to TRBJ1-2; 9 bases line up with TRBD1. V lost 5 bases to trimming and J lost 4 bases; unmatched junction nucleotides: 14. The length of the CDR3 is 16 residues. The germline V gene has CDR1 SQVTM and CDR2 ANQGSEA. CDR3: CSVSPPWTGESYGYTF. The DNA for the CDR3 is TGCAGCGTTTCACCCCCTTGGACAGGGGAGAGCTATGGCTACACCTTC.

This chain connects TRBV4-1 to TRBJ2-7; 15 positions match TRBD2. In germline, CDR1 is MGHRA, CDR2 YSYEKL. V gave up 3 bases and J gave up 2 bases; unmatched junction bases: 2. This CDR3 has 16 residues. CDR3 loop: CASSHGLAGGPYEQYF. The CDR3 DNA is TGCGCCAGCAGCCACGGACTAGCGGGAGGGCCCTACGAGCAGTACTTC.

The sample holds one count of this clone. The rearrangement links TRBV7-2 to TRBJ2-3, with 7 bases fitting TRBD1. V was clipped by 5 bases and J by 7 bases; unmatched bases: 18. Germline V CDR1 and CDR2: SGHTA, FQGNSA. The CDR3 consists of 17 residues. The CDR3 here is CASSHEPLTGYQNTQYF. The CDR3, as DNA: TGTGCCAGCAGCCACGAGCCGTTGACAGGGTACCAAAATACGCAGTATTTT. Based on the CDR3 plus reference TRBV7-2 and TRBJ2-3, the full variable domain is GAGVSQSPSNKVTEKGKDVELRCDPISGHTALYWYRQSLGQGLEFLIYFQGNSAPDKSGLPSDRFSAERTGGSVSTLTIQRTQQEDSAVYLCASSHEPLTGYQNTQYFGPGTRLTVL.

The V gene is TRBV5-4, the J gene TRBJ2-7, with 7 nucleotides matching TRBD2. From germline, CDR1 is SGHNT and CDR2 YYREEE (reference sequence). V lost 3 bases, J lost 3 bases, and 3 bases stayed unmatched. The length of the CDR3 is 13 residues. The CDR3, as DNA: TGTGCCAGCAGCTCTGGACTAGTCTACGAGCAGTACTTC. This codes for CASSSGLVYEQYF.

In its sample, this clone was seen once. The CDR3 protein is CASSPSPPGLAGGRMRTQYF. The CDR3 nucleotides read TGCGCCAGCAGCCCTAGCCCCCCGGGACTAGCGGGGGGGAGGATGCGGACCCAGTACTTC. This rearrangement joins TRBV4-3 to TRBJ2-5, with 16 bases matching TRBD2. CDR3 length: 20 amino acids. CDR1 LGHNA and CDR2 YSLEER come from the germline V gene. J was trimmed by 7 bases and V by 4 bases; bases with no gene match: 18.

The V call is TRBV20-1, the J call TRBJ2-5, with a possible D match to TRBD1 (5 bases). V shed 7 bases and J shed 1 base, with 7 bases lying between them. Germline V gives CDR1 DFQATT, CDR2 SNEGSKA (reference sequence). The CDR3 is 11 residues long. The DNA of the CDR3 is TGCAGTGGACAGAGCCAAGAGACCCAGTACTTC. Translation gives CSGQSQETQYF.

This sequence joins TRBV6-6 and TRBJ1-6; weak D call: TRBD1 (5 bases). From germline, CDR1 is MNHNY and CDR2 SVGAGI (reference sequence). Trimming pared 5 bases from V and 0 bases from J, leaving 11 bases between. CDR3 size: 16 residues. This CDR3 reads CASSAMGGSYNSPLHF. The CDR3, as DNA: TGTGCCAGCAGTGCTATGGGGGGCTCCTATAATTCACCCCTCCACTTT.

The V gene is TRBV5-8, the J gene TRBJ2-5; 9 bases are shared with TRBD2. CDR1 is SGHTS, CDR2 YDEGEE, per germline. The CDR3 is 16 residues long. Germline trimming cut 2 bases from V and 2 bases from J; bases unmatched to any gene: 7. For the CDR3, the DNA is TGTGCCAGCAGCTTCTGGGCTAGCGGGGTGCAAGAGACCCAGTACTTC. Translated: CASSFWASGVQETQYF.

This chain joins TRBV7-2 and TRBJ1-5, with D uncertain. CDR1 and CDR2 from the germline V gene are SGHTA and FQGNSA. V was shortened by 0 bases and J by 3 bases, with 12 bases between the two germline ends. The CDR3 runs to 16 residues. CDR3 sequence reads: CASSLAVGGNNQPQHF. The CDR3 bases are TGTGCCAGCAGCTTAGCGGTTGGAGGGAACAATCAGCCCCAGCATTTT. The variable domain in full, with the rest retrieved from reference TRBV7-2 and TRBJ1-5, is GAGVSQSPSNKVTEKGKDVELRCDPISGHTALYWYRQSLGQGLEFLIYFQGNSAPDKSGLPSDRFSAERTGGSVSTLTIQRTQQEDSAVYLCASSLAVGGNNQPQHFGDGTRLSIL.

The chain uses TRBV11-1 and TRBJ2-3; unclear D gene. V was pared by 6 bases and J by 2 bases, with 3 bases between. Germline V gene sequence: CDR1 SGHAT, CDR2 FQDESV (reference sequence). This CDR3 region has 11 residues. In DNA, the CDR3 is TGTGCCAGCAGACACACAGATACGCAGTATTTT. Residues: CASRHTDTQYF.

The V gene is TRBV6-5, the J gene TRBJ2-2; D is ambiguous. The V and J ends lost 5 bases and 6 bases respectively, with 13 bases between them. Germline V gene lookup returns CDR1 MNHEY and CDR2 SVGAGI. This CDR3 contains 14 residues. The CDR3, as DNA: TGTGCCAGCAGTCGCTTGGCGTCGGCCGGGGAGCTGTTTTTT. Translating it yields CASSRLASAGELFF.

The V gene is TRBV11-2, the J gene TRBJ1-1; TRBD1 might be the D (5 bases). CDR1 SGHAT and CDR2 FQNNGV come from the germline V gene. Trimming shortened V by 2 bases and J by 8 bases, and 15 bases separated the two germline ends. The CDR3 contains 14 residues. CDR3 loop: CASSLINAGPEAFF. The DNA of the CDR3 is TGTGCCAGCAGCTTAATAAATGCGGGGCCCGAAGCTTTCTTT.

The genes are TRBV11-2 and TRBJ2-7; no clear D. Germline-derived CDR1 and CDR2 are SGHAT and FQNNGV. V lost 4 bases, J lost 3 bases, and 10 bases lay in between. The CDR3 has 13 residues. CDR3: CASSSFSLYEQYF. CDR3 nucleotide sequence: TGTGCCAGCAGCTCATTCTCCCTCTACGAGCAGTACTTC.

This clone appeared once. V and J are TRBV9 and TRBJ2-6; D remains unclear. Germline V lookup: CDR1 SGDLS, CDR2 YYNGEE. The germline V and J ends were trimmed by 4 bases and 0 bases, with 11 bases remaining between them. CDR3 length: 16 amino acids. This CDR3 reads CASSIRRNSGANVLTF. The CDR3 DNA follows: TGTGCCAGCAGCATAAGACGGAACTCTGGGGCCAACGTCCTGACTTTC.

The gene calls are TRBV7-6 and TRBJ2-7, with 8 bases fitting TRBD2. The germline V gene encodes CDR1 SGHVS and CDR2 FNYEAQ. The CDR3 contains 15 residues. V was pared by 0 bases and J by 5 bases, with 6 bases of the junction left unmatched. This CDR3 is CASSLASGGGDEQYF. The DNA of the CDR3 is TGTGCCAGCAGCTTAGCGAGCGGGGGCGGCGACGAGCAGTACTTC.

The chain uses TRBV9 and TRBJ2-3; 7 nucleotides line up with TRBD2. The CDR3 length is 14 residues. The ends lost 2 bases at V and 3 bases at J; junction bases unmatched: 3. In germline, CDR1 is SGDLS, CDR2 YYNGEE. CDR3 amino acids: CASSVDGRTDTQYF. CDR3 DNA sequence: TGTGCCAGCAGCGTTGACGGGAGGACAGATACGCAGTATTTT.

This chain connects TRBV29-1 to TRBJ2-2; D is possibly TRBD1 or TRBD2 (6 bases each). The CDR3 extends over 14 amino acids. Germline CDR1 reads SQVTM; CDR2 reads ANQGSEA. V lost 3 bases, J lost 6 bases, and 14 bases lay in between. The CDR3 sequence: CSVDAGEEPGELFF. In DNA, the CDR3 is TGCAGCGTTGACGCAGGGGAGGAACCCGGGGAGCTGTTTTTT.